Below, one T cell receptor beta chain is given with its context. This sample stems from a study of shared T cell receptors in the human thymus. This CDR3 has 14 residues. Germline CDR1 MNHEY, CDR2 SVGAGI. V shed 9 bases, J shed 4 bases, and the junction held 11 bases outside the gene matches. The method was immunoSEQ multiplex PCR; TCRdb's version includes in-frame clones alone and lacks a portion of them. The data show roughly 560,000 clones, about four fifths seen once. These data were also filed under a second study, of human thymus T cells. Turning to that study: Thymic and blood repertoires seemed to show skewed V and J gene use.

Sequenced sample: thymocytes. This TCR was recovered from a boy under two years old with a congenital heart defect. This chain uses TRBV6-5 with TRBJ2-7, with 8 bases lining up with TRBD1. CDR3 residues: CASRGQGALYEQYF. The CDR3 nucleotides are TGTGCCAGTAGAGGACAGGGCGCGTTGTACGAGCAGTACTTC.